This passage covers 13 T cell receptor beta chains from one sample sequenced in a study of T cells in tuberculosis (dated by TCRdb to 2017 to 2018). The time point label for this specimen denotes: new active TB diagnosis, blood taken before or within 7 days of starting treatment. The library was generated by the immunoSEQ multiplex PCR assay. Held by TCRdb, this immuneACCESS table contains in-frame sequences only and omits some clones. Under half of the omission traces to an unresolved V gene where checked; the cause of the rest is unknown. The sample table contains around 33,000 clones; only one count was recorded for nearly 90% of them. Roughly 5.4% of the sample is in the top ten clones. The material was PBMCs, obtained at tuberculosis diagnosis. All receptors come from an adult with tuberculosis.

The chain has TRBV5-1 and TRBJ2-7, with 7 bases identical to TRBD1. The germline CDR1 and CDR2 sequences are SGHRS and YFSETQ. Trimming took 5 bases from V and 3 from J; bases not matched to a gene: 11. CDR3 length equals 15 residues. CDR3 in amino acids: CASSRDSASLYEQYF. CDR3 nucleotide sequence: TGCGCCAGCAGTCGGGACAGCGCCTCACTCTACGAGCAGTACTTC.

This clone has a handful of counts. V usage is TRBV19 and J usage is TRBJ1-1, with 9 bases that match TRBD1. CDR1 LNHDA and CDR2 SQIVND come from the germline V gene (reference sequence). V dropped 6 bases and J dropped 7; count of bases not matched to a gene: 0. The CDR3 runs 11 residues. The CDR3 is CASRDRGEAFF. The CDR3 DNA sequence: TGTGCCAGTAGGGACAGGGGTGAAGCTTTCTTT. Using reference TRBV19 and TRBJ1-1 for the parts outside the CDR3, the full variable domain is DGGITQSPKYLFRKEGQNVTLSCEQNLNHDAMYWYRQDPGQGLRLIYYSQIVNDFQKGDIAEGYSVSREKKESFPLTVTSAQKNPTAFYLCASRDRGEAFFGQGTRLTVV.

This chain uses TRBV7-9 with TRBJ1-2; TRBD1 agrees at 7 bases. J was trimmed by 10 bases and V by 3 bases; bases with no gene match: 8. Per the germline V gene, CDR1 is SEHNR and CDR2 is FQNEAQ (reference sequence). CDR3 size: 13 residues. The CDR3 loop is CASSFTQGRSYTF. As DNA, the CDR3 is TGTGCCAGCAGCTTTACACAGGGGAGATCCTACACCTTC.

This rearrangement joins TRBV6-6 to TRBJ1-3, with 8 bases fitting TRBD1. The CDR3 has 16 amino acids. Germline-derived CDR1 and CDR2 are MNHNY and SVGAGI (reference sequence). J lost 3 bases, V lost 6 bases, and 10 bases had no gene match. The chain's CDR3 is CASSSIQGAGGNTIYF. CDR3 DNA: TGTGCCAGCAGCTCTATTCAGGGGGCAGGTGGAAACACCATATATTTT.

The CDR3, as DNA: TGCGCCAGCAGCCAAGACCCCGCAGGGCCTAACACTGAAGCTTTCTTT. Protein: CASSQDPAGPNTEAFF. The gene calls are TRBV4-3 and TRBJ1-1; D might be TRBD1 (5 bases). Trimming pared 0 bases from V and 2 bases from J, leaving 13 bases between. Germline V gene data show CDR1 as LGHNA and CDR2 as YSLEER. The CDR3 is made up of 16 amino acids.

This chain joins TRBV4-1 and TRBJ2-5; maybe TRBD2 (7 bases). In germline, CDR1 is MGHRA, CDR2 YSYEKL. This CDR3 has 18 amino acids. V was clipped by 3 bases and J by 2 bases, with 22 bases between them. CDR3 coding DNA: TGCGCCAGCAGCCACCCACAAGAGGGGGGGGTCCATCAAGAGACCCAGTACTTC. Its translation: CASSHPQEGGVHQETQYF.

This rearrangement joins TRBV28 to TRBJ2-7; weak D call: TRBD2 (5 bases). The CDR3 sequence is 14 residues long. The V end was cut by 2 bases, the J end by 7 bases, with 15 bases between. Germline lookup yields CDR1 MDHEN and CDR2 SYDVKM. In DNA, the CDR3 is TGTGCCAGCAGTTTACCCTCGAGGGCTCAAGAGCAGTACTTC. This sequence encodes CASSLPSRAQEQYF.

This clone was counted once. The CDR3 here is CASSSQGDFDTQYF. The DNA for the CDR3 is TGTGCCAGCAGCTCCCAGGGGGACTTCGATACGCAGTATTTT. V usage is TRBV5-6 and J usage is TRBJ2-3; D might be TRBD1 (7 bases). Trimming removed 3 bases at V and 6 bases at J, with 14 bases between. The V gene's germline CDR1 is SGHDT and CDR2 YYEEEE. The CDR3 length is 14 residues.

The rearrangement links TRBV25-1 to TRBJ2-7; D possibly corresponds to TRBD1 (5 bases). Germline CDR1 MGHDK, CDR2 SYGVNS. The CDR3 consists of 12 residues. Trimming shortened V by 6 bases and J by 3 bases, and 9 bases separated the two germline ends. CDR3 DNA sequence: TGTGCCAGCAGCGTCGACAGCTACGAGCAGTACTTC. It is translated as CASSVDSYEQYF.

This clone appeared a single time. The chain carries TRBV7-8 and TRBJ2-3; 7 bases match TRBD2. The germline V gene encodes CDR1 SGHVS and CDR2 FQNEAQ. The trim removed 3 bases at V and 2 bases at J, leaving 14 bases unmatched. The CDR3 covers 18 residues. CDR3 DNA sequence: TGTGCCAGCAGCTTGGTTGGGATAGGGGCGGGGGACACAGATACGCAGTATTTT. Amino acids: CASSLVGIGAGDTDTQYF.

This clone appeared a single time. At the DNA level, this CDR3 is encoded by other sequences in the same sample as well. The CDR3 DNA reads as TGTGCCAGCAGCTTGGTCGAGGGTGACTATGGCTACACCTTC. Its protein product is CASSLVEGDYGYTF. This sequence joins TRBV5-6 and TRBJ1-2; D uncertain. V lost 0 bases and J lost 3, with 9 bases in between. Germline values: CDR1 SGHDT, CDR2 YYEEEE. CDR3 length equals 14 residues.

The gene calls are TRBV7-2 and TRBJ1-1, with D hard to call. With 5 bases removed from V and 4 bases from J, the gap between germline ends came to 11 bases. The CDR3 has 13 residues. The germline V gene encodes CDR1 SGHTA and CDR2 FQGNSA. The chain's CDR3 is CASSQRQSTEAFF. CDR3 nucleotides: TGTGCCAGCAGCCAAAGACAATCCACTGAAGCTTTCTTT.

For the CDR3, the DNA is TGTGCCAGCAGCTCGACCGGGACAGCTTCCTACGAGCAGTACTTC. Its translation is CASSSTGTASYEQYF. The chain combines TRBV5-8 with TRBJ2-7; 7 bases are a match to TRBD1. The V segment lost 3 bases and the J segment 1 base; nucleotides outside the gene matches: 7. Germline values: CDR1 SGHTS, CDR2 YDEGEE. This CDR3 has 15 amino acids.